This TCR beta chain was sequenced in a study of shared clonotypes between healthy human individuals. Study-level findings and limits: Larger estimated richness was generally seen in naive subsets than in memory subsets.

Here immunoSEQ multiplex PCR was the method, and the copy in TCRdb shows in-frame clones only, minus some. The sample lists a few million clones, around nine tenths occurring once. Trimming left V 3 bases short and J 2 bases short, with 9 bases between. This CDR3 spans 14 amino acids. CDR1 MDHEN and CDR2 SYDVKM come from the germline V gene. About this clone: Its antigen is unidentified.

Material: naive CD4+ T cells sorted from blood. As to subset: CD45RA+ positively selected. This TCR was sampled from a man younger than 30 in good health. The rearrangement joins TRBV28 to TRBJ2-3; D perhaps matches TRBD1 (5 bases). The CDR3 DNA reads TGTGCCAGCAGTTTTCCACAGGCCACAGATACGCAGTATTTT. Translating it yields CASSFPQATDTQYF. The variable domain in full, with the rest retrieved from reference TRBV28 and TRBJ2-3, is DVKVTQSSRYLVKRTGEKVFLECVQDMDHENMFWYRQDPGLGLRLIYFSYDVKMKEKGDIPEGYSVSREKKERFSLILESASTNQTSMYLCASSFPQATDTQYFGPGTRLTVL.